This TCR beta chain was retrieved from a study of cytomegalovirus exposure and HLA in healthy donors. This CDR3 has 19 residues. CDR1 SGHNT and CDR2 YYREEE come from the germline V gene (reference sequence). V was clipped by 0 bases and J by 2 bases; unmatched bases: 7. The data were produced by immunoSEQ multiplex PCR, yet TCRdb's version contains in-frame clones alone and is incomplete. This repertoire shows approximately 150,000 clones, more than 70% found once; its top ten account for 10% to 13%. Sequenced material: PBMCs. The clonotype comes from a young man in good health and CMV-seropositive. The chain joins TRBV5-4 to TRBJ2-6; 11 nucleotides align to TRBD1. The CDR3 is CASSLALGTGGTGANVLTF. Written as DNA, the CDR3 is TGTGCCAGCAGCTTGGCTCTAGGGACAGGGGGAACTGGGGCCAACGTCCTGACTTTC. Filled out from reference TRBV5-4 and TRBJ2-6, the complete variable domain reads ETGVTQSPTHLIKTRGQQVTLRCSSQSGHNTVSWYQQALGQGPQFIFQYYREEENGRGNFPPRFSGLQFPNYSSELNVNALELDDSALYLCASSLALGTGGTGANVLTFGAGSRLTVL.